One and the same sample provided the 10 T cell receptor beta chains below, sequenced in a study of identical twins. In TCRdb, the 5' RACE reads were re-called with MiXCR into one record per CDR3 protein. Of fewer than 500,000 distinct CDR3 sequences listed, around 15% are singletons. These data were also reused for a study on yellow fever vaccine responses in identical twins.

Material: CD4+ T cells sorted from blood. These receptors originate from a woman younger than 30 in good health.

In this sample, this clonotype turned up a few times. V and J are TRBV6-5 and TRBJ1-1, with 9 bases matching TRBD1. V was pared by 4 bases and J by 6 bases, with 6 bases of the junction left unmatched. Germline V gene sequence: CDR1 MNHEY, CDR2 SVGAGI. This CDR3 is built from 14 residues. CDR3 in DNA: TGTGCCAGCAGTTTTTCCGGGACAGGGCCTGAAGCTTTCTTT. Its protein is CASSFSGTGPEAFF.

This clonotype was detected only a few times. The chain employs TRBV7-2 and TRBJ2-7; TRBD1 might be the D (6 bases). The V end lost 2 bases, the J end lost 2 bases, and 10 bases lay between the germline ends. The CDR3 has 14 amino acids. The germline V gene encodes CDR1 SGHTA and CDR2 FQGNSA. CDR3 DNA: TGTGCCAGCAGCTTACGGACAGTTCCCTACGAGCAGTACTTC. The encoded protein is CASSLRTVPYEQYF.

This clonotype was seen a handful of times. V usage is TRBV20-1 and J usage is TRBJ2-1, with TRBD2 matching over 7 bases. This CDR3 is 16 amino acids long. The junction had 7 bases not matched to a gene; V was cut back by 1 base and J by 1 base. Germline V gene sequence: CDR1 DFQATT, CDR2 SNEGSKA (reference sequence). The CDR3 here is CSARVRLAASYNEQFF. The CDR3 DNA reads as TGCAGTGCTAGAGTAAGGCTAGCGGCTTCCTACAATGAGCAGTTCTTC.

This clonotype was picked up a small number of times. V usage is TRBV4-2 and J usage is TRBJ2-3, with 8 bases aligning to TRBD2. CDR3 length: 14 amino acids. J was trimmed by 4 bases and V by 2 bases; bases with no gene match: 2. Germline-derived CDR1 and CDR2 are LGHNA and YNFKEQ. CDR3 nucleotide sequence: TGTGCCAGCAGCCAATCGGGAGGGCCAGATACGCAGTATTTT. Amino acid sequence: CASSQSGGPDTQYF.

This clonotype has just a few counts. The chain links TRBV6-2 or TRBV6-3 to TRBJ2-7; D is uncertain. Trimming stripped 5 bases from V and 2 bases from J, with 10 bases between. The CDR3 totals 13 residues. Germline V gene data show CDR1 as MNHEY and CDR2 as SVGEGT. For the CDR3, the DNA is TGTGCCAGCAGTGACCCCGCAGCCTACGAGCAGTACTTC. Translated: CASSDPAAYEQYF.

The V and J genes are TRBV5-1 and TRBJ2-5, with D possibly TRBD2 on 5 matching bases. The CDR3 loop spans 14 amino acids. V was clipped by 4 bases and J by 4 bases, with 14 bases between them. Germline V gene data show CDR1 as SGHRS and CDR2 as YFSETQ. The CDR3 sequence is CASSPGKGAETQYF. CDR3 nucleotides: TGCGCCAGCAGCCCGGGGAAGGGAGCAGAGACCCAGTACTTC. The variable domain in full, completed from reference TRBV5-1 and TRBJ2-5, reads KAGVTQTPRYLIKTRGQQVTLSCSPISGHRSVSWYQQTPGQGLQFLFEYFSETQRNKGNFPGRFSGRQFSNSRSEMNVSTLELGDSALYLCASSPGKGAETQYFGPGTRLLVL.

The chain uses TRBV6-2 or TRBV6-3 and TRBJ2-7; no firm D call. Deletions cut 8 bases from V and 0 bases from J, with 8 bases between. CDR3 length equals 12 residues. Germline V gene sequence: CDR1 MNHEY, CDR2 SVGEGT. The CDR3 loop is CASASASYEQYF. The CDR3 DNA follows: TGTGCCAGCGCTTCTGCCTCCTACGAGCAGTACTTC.

DNA of the CDR3: TGTGCCAGCAGTTACCAGGACAGAGGGTTCTCTGGCTACACCTTC. It specifies CASSYQDRGFSGYTF. This sequence joins TRBV12-3 or TRBV12-4 and TRBJ1-2, with D tentatively TRBD1 (6 bases). Trimming stripped 4 bases from V and 7 bases from J, with 19 bases between. The CDR3 length is 15 residues.

This clonotype appeared a few times. This rearrangement joins TRBV6-1 to TRBJ1-2; D might be TRBD1 (6 bases). This CDR3 has 14 residues. The V gene lost 6 bases and the J gene lost 0 bases, with 11 bases spanning the gap. Germline V gene sequence: CDR1 MNHNS, CDR2 SASEGT. CDR3 nucleotides: TGTGCCAGCAGCGACAGGCCTACTAACTATGGCTACACCTTC. It encodes CASSDRPTNYGYTF.

This clonotype turned up a few times. CDR3 bases: TGCAGTGCTAAATACCTGAATCTCGGGGAGCTGTTTTTT. Translation gives CSAKYLNLGELFF. The gene calls are TRBV20-1 and TRBJ2-2; D unclear. Per the germline V gene, CDR1 is DFQATT and CDR2 is SNEGSKA (reference sequence). CDR3 size: 13 residues. The V gene lost 4 bases and the J gene lost 7 bases, with 13 bases spanning the gap.